The 14 T cell receptor beta chains reported below all come from one sample, sequenced in a study of identical twins. TCRdb passed the 5' RACE reads through MiXCR, listing each CDR3 protein once. The table shows around 490,000 distinct CDR3 sequences, with roughly 15% occurring only once. Separately, the same data were catalogued under a study of yellow fever vaccine responses in identical twins.

The sequenced material came from CD4+ T cells sorted from blood. All receptors derive from a woman between 18 and 29 years old in good health.

The V call is TRBV6-5, the J call TRBJ2-7; D not certain. Trimming took off 5 bases at V and 2 bases at J, with 10 bases between the two ends. Germline V gene lookup returns CDR1 MNHEY and CDR2 SVGAGI. This CDR3 contains 13 residues. In nucleotides, the CDR3 is TGTGCCAGCAGTAACGGTGGAACCTACGAGCAGTACTTC. This encodes CASSNGGTYEQYF.

This rearrangement joins TRBV10-3 to TRBJ2-1; D is possibly TRBD1 (5 bases). The germline gives CDR1 ENHRY, CDR2 SYGVKD. V was cut by 2 bases and J by 7 bases, with 12 bases left in between. This CDR3 spans 14 amino acids. Here the CDR3 DNA reads TGTGCCATCAGTGAGAAGGGGTTAGGGAATGAGCAGTTCTTC. Amino acids: CAISEKGLGNEQFF.

This chain uses TRBV7-6 with TRBJ1-2; 7 positions match TRBD1. Per germline, CDR1 SGHVS and CDR2 FNYEAQ. V dropped 6 bases and J dropped 6; count of bases not matched to a gene: 10. There are 14 residues in the CDR3. The CDR3 DNA sequence: TGTGCCAGCAGTCGTCGACAGGGAGTAGATGGCTACACCTTC. Translation: CASSRRQGVDGYTF.

CDR3 nucleotides: TGCGCCAGCAGCTTCACTCGACAGAGTTATAATTCACCCCTCCACTTT. Encoded protein: CASSFTRQSYNSPLHF. The chain recombines TRBV5-1 with TRBJ1-6; perhaps TRBD1 as D (5 bases). Germline V lookup: CDR1 SGHRS, CDR2 YFSETQ. Deletions cut 2 bases from V and 4 bases from J, with 13 bases between. This CDR3 has 16 residues.

The chain recombines TRBV21-1 with TRBJ1-5; TRBD1 is the table's D call and was not checked against the DNA. TRBV21-1 is a listed pseudogene. This CDR3 region has 16 residues. In DNA, the CDR3 is TGTGCCAGCACCACCCCGGGAAGGGCTCGATATCAGCCCCAGCATTTT. It codes for CASTTPGRARYQPQHF.

V gene TRBV5-1 combines with J gene TRBJ2-3; D is possibly TRBD1 (5 bases). The germline V gene encodes CDR1 SGHRS and CDR2 YFSETQ. The CDR3 sequence is 12 residues long. V was cut by 0 bases and J by 10 bases, with 9 bases left in between. CDR3 coding DNA: TGCGCCAGCAGCTTGGAGGGGTTGCCGCAGTATTTT. Translating gives CASSLEGLPQYF.

This clonotype was detected only a few times. The J gene is TRBJ2-1, the V gene TRBV3-1; 8 nucleotides match TRBD1. The germline V gene encodes CDR1 LGHDT and CDR2 YNNKEL (reference sequence). The trim removed 4 bases at V and 9 bases at J, leaving 5 bases unmatched. The CDR3 has 13 amino acids. CDR3 in amino acids: CASSLRQGSEQFF. In DNA form, the CDR3 reads TGTGCCAGCAGCCTCAGACAGGGGAGTGAGCAGTTCTTC.

The J gene is TRBJ2-1, the V gene TRBV20-1; 8 bases are shared with TRBD2. The germline gives CDR1 DFQATT, CDR2 SNEGSKA (reference sequence). The CDR3 loop spans 15 amino acids. V was clipped by 0 bases and J by 7 bases; unmatched bases: 8. Here the CDR3 reads CSARDQSSGFNEQFF. The CDR3 nucleotides are TGCAGTGCTAGAGATCAGTCTAGCGGGTTTAATGAGCAGTTCTTC.

This clonotype was picked up a small number of times. V and J are TRBV2 and TRBJ2-2; possible D gene TRBD2, 6 bases. CDR1 is SNHLY and CDR2 is FYNNEI in the germline V gene. The CDR3 loop spans 14 amino acids. Between the trimmed V and J ends, which lost 2 bases and 6 bases, there was a span of 10 bases. DNA for the CDR3: TGTGCCAGCAGTGAACCGACGGGGGCCGGGGAGCTGTTTTTT. It yields the protein CASSEPTGAGELFF. Full variable domain (outside the CDR3, taken from reference TRBV2 and TRBJ2-2): EPEVTQTPSHQVTQMGQEVILRCVPISNHLYFYWYRQILGQKVEFLVSFYNNEISEKSEIFDDQFSVERPDGSNFTLKIRSTKLEDSAMYFCASSEPTGAGELFFGEGSRLTVL.

This clonotype was counted only a few times. J is TRBJ2-2 and V is TRBV11-1; 10 bases are a match to TRBD2. This CDR3 comprises 17 residues. The germline V gene encodes CDR1 SGHAT and CDR2 FQDESV (reference sequence). Germline trimming cut 5 bases from V and 6 bases from J; bases unmatched to any gene: 12. CDR3 residues: CASSTHGGGLAAGELFF. The CDR3 DNA follows: TGTGCCAGCAGCACCCATGGCGGTGGACTAGCGGCCGGGGAGCTGTTTTTT.

The chain combines TRBV12-3 or TRBV12-4 with TRBJ1-4; D gene ambiguous. Trimming cost V 1 base and J 8 bases, with 11 bases left between them. The CDR3 totals 14 residues. In DNA form, the CDR3 reads TGTGCCAGCAGTTTAGGACACACGCAGGAAAAACTGTTTTTT. Residues: CASSLGHTQEKLFF.

The chain uses TRBV6-5 and TRBJ1-2; D gene ambiguous. Deletions cut 4 bases from V and 7 bases from J, with 13 bases between. This CDR3 is 13 amino acids long. The germline gives CDR1 MNHEY, CDR2 SVGAGI. CDR3 DNA sequence: TGTGCCAGCAGTTTCGAAGCTCGCTCTGGCTACACCTTC. Translation: CASSFEARSGYTF.

This chain uses TRBV7-9 with TRBJ2-7, with TRBD1 matching 9 bases. Germline V gives CDR1 SEHNR, CDR2 FQNEAQ (reference sequence). This CDR3 comprises 15 residues. V gave up 3 bases and J gave up 2 bases; unmatched junction bases: 5. The CDR3 DNA is TGTGCCAGCAGCTTCGGGACAGGGAAACCCTACGAGCAGTACTTC. The encoded protein is CASSFGTGKPYEQYF.

The CDR3 bases are TGCGCCAGCAGCCTTGACGTGGGACGGAGGTATTCCGGGGAGCTGTTTTTT. It is translated as CASSLDVGRRYSGELFF. The chain has TRBV5-1 and TRBJ2-2; D may be TRBD1 or TRBD2 (5 bases each). V dropped 4 bases and J dropped 6 bases, with 22 bases sitting between them. This CDR3 spans 17 amino acids. Germline loops: CDR1 SGHRS, CDR2 YFSETQ.